Here is one T cell receptor (beta chain) with its context. The antigen is undetermined. This could be a read error, since a much larger clone is one nucleotide away. Uncontrolled infection, other autoimmune disease, pregnancy or lactation excluded patients. The entry originates in a study of T cells in Graves' hyperthyroidism and ophthalmopathy. Study-wide findings and caveats: A median around 5.9 months before onset, the model predicted ophthalmopathy. The blood repertoire included most of the expanded thyroid clonotypes above 0.001.

Amplification of TCR beta CDR3 regions was performed using RNA transcripts as template. RT-PCR in the first round (using the HTBI primer set) targeted the TCR CDR3. TCRdb re-called the multiplex PCR reads with MiXCR, one entry per CDR3 protein. Among about 570,000 distinct CDR3 sequences listed, about 43% were seen once. The sequence was obtained from an adult woman with Graves' disease, either hyperthyroidism or ophthalmopathy (not recorded which). The sequencing input was peripheral blood or thyroid tissue (not recorded which).

The CDR3 sequence is CASRTDTGGTYEQYF. The CDR3 coding sequence is TGTGCCAGCAGGACAGACACTGGCGGGACCTACGAGCAGTACTTC. The V call is TRBV7-9, the J call TRBJ2-7; tentatively, D is TRBD2 (6 bases). Germline V gene sequence: CDR1 SEHNR, CDR2 FQNEAQ (reference sequence). Trimming took 6 bases from V and 2 from J, leaving 17 bases between them. CDR3 length: 15 residues.